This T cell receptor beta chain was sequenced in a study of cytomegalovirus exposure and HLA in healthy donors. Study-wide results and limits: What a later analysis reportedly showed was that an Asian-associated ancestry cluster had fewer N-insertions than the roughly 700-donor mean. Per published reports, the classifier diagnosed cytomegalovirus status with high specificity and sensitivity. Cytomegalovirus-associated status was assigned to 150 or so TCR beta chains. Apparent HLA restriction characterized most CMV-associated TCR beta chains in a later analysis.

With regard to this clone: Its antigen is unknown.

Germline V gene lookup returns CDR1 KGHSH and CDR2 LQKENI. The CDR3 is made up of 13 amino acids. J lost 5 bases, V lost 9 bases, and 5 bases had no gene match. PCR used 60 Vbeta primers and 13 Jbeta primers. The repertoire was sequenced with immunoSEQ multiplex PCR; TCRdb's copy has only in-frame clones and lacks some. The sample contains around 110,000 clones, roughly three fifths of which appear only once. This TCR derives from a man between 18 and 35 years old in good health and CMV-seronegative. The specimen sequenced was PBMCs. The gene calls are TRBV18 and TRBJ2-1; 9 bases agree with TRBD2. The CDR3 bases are TGTGCCAGTGTAGCGGGAGAGGACAATGAGCAGTTCTTC. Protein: CASVAGEDNEQFF. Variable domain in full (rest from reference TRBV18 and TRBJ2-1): NAGVMQNPRHLVRRRGQEARLRCSPMKGHSHVYWYRQLPEEGLKFMVYLQKENIIDESGMPKERFSAEFPKEGPSILRIQQVVRGDSAAYFCASVAGEDNEQFFGPGTRLTVL.